The rows below give T cell receptor beta chains drawn from one sample of a study of blood T cell repertoires in COVID-19. Clones were sequenced by immunoSEQ multiplex PCR, and TCRdb holds only the in-frame ones, with some missing. The sample lists approximately 250,000 clones, 80% to 90% occurring once. Sequencing used peripheral blood. The source of these receptors is a woman aged 70-85 years with COVID-19, enrolled during active disease. CDR3s include the opening cysteine and the closing phenylalanine or tryptophan. A D gene is named only where the DNA matches it firmly. Size is omitted from some rows. Given values are once, few, many or a class for expanded clones.

d_call: TRBD2
j_call: TRBJ2-7
v_call: TRBV7-2
clone_size: -
cdr3_nt: TGTGCCAGCAGAACTACTAGCGGGAGCTACGAGCAGTACTTC
cdr3_aa: CASRTTSGSYEQYF

d_call: -
j_call: TRBJ2-5
v_call: TRBV27
clone_size: -
cdr3_nt: TGTGCCAGCAGTCCCAGCAGGCCACAAGAGACCCAGTACTTC
cdr3_aa: CASSPSRPQETQYF

d_call: TRBD2
j_call: TRBJ2-7
v_call: TRBV27
clone_size: -
cdr3_nt: TGTGCCAGCAGTCCCGCCGGGACTAGCGGGAGGGCCCACTCCGAGCAGTACTTC
cdr3_aa: CASSPAGTSGRAHSEQYF

d_call: -
j_call: TRBJ1-5
v_call: TRBV6-1
clone_size: -
cdr3_nt: TGTGCCAGCAGATTAGGGGATCAGCCCCAGCATTTT
cdr3_aa: CASRLGDQPQHF

d_call: -
j_call: TRBJ2-1
v_call: TRBV9
clone_size: once
cdr3_nt: TGTGCCAGCAGCCCAGGAGGGCAGCGGGCCTACAATGAGCAGTTCTTC
cdr3_aa: CASSPGGQRAYNEQFF

d_call: TRBD1
j_call: TRBJ1-4
v_call: TRBV5-4
clone_size: -
cdr3_nt: TGTGCCAGCAGCTTGGCAGGGGGTGAAAAACTGTTTTTT
cdr3_aa: CASSLAGGEKLFF

d_call: -
j_call: TRBJ1-4
v_call: TRBV7-9
clone_size: -
cdr3_nt: TGTGCCAGCTCCCTTGGGGACAATAACAGAAAACTGTTTTTT
cdr3_aa: CASSLGDNNRKLFF

d_call: -
j_call: TRBJ1-5
v_call: TRBV6-2/TRBV6-3
clone_size: few
cdr3_nt: TGTGCCAGCAGCTGGACAGGCAATCAGCCCCAGCATTTT
cdr3_aa: CASSWTGNQPQHF

d_call: -
j_call: TRBJ1-1
v_call: TRBV19
clone_size: -
cdr3_nt: TGTGCCAGTAAGGGGTGGGACAAGTCAACTGAAGCTTTCTTT
cdr3_aa: CASKGWDKSTEAFF

d_call: TRBD1
j_call: TRBJ2-2
v_call: TRBV9
clone_size: -
cdr3_nt: TGTGCCAGCAGCGTAGTAGGGACAGGGGGCCCCGGGGAGCTGTTTTTT
cdr3_aa: CASSVVGTGGPGELFF

d_call: -
j_call: TRBJ2-1
v_call: TRBV6-6
clone_size: -
cdr3_nt: TGTGCCAGCAGTTACCGACAAAATTACAATGAGCAGTTCTTC
cdr3_aa: CASSYRQNYNEQFF

d_call: -
j_call: TRBJ2-3
v_call: TRBV12-5
clone_size: -
cdr3_nt: TGTGCTAGTGGTCCGCAGGATAGTACGCAGTATTTT
cdr3_aa: CASGPQDSTQYF

d_call: TRBD1
j_call: TRBJ1-1
v_call: TRBV14
clone_size: once
cdr3_nt: TGTGCCAGCAGCCGTGCCCCGACAGGGGAGAAGGGTTGG
cdr3_aa: CASSRAPTGEKGW

d_call: -
j_call: TRBJ2-3
v_call: TRBV29-1
clone_size: once
cdr3_nt: TGCAGCGTTGGAAAAGAGACAGATACGCAGTATTTT
cdr3_aa: CSVGKETDTQYF

d_call: -
j_call: TRBJ1-1
v_call: TRBV21-1
clone_size: -
cdr3_nt: TGTGCCAGCAGCACGGGACACAGGCTCGGCTCTGAAGCTTTCTTT
cdr3_aa: CASSTGHRLGSEAFF

d_call: -
j_call: TRBJ2-7
v_call: TRBV2
clone_size: -
cdr3_nt: TGTGCCAGCAGTGGCGACAGCTACGAGCAGTACTTC
cdr3_aa: CASSGDSYEQYF

d_call: -
j_call: TRBJ2-2
v_call: TRBV14
clone_size: -
cdr3_nt: TGTGCCAGCAGCCCGATAGCGCCCGCACCGAGAACCGGGGAGCTGTTTTTT
cdr3_aa: CASSPIAPAPRTGELFF

d_call: TRBD2
j_call: TRBJ2-3
v_call: TRBV30
clone_size: once
cdr3_nt: TGTGCCTGGCGGACTAGCGGGAGCACAGATACGCAGTATTTT
cdr3_aa: CAWRTSGSTDTQYF

d_call: TRBD2
j_call: TRBJ2-3
v_call: TRBV30
clone_size: -
cdr3_nt: TGTGCCTGGAGTGGAGGTCTTCTAGCGGCGAATACGCAGTATTTT
cdr3_aa: CAWSGGLLAANTQYF

d_call: -
j_call: TRBJ1-1
v_call: TRBV7-9
clone_size: -
cdr3_nt: TGTGCCAGCAGCCTTCCTAGCAGGAACACTGAAGCTTTCTTT
cdr3_aa: CASSLPSRNTEAFF

d_call: -
j_call: TRBJ1-2
v_call: TRBV6-2/TRBV6-3
clone_size: few
cdr3_nt: TGTGCCAGCAGCCGGGACTCAGCTAACTATGGCTACACCTTC
cdr3_aa: CASSRDSANYGYTF

d_call: -
j_call: TRBJ2-1
v_call: TRBV4-3
clone_size: -
cdr3_nt: TGCGCCAGCAGCCAAGGGCGGACAGACAATGAGCAGTTCTTC
cdr3_aa: CASSQGRTDNEQFF